This T cell receptor (beta chain) was sequenced in a study of cytomegalovirus exposure and HLA in healthy donors. Broader study findings: Associated with cytomegalovirus, according to the listing, were around 160 TCR beta chains.

In the case of this clone: The antigen remains undetermined.

Profiled with immunoSEQ multiplex PCR; TCRdb holds only in-frame clones, not every one. The table lists just over 65,000 clones, around 97% of them singletons. V trimming: 4 bases; J trimming: 4 bases; junction bases outside the gene matches: 10. Germline values: CDR1 SGHNT, CDR2 YYREEE (reference sequence). This CDR3 spans 17 amino acids. Sequenced: PBMCs. The TCR was taken from a woman between 18 and 29 years old in good health and CMV-seropositive. The rearrangement joins TRBV5-4 to TRBJ2-2; 10 bases map to TRBD2. CDR3 region: CASSPEPGLAPTGELFF. Here the CDR3 DNA reads TGTGCCAGCAGCCCCGAACCGGGACTAGCGCCCACCGGGGAGCTGTTTTTT.